These T cell receptor beta chains were read from a single sample in a study of CD8 T cells in Susac syndrome. TCRdb recomputed calls from the immunoSEQ multiplex PCR reads with MiXCR, one row per CDR3 protein. Of 120,000 or so distinct CDR3 sequences in the sample, roughly 92% are singletons; the top ten hold roughly 0.095%. Sequencing input: CD4+ T cells from PBMCs. Source of these receptors: a human donor in good health. CDR3s include the opening cysteine and the closing phenylalanine or tryptophan. The D gene is left open where the match is weak. The size field is filled for only some rows; it gives once, few, many or a size class.

D: .
J: TRBJ2-7
V: TRBV19
size: .
CDR3: CASSKAGRDYEQYF
DNA: TGTGCCAGTAGTAAGGCCGGGCGGGATTACGAGCAGTACTTC

D: .
J: TRBJ2-1
V: TRBV20-1
size: .
CDR3: CSARESLGYNEQFF
DNA: TGCAGTGCCAGAGAAAGTTTGGGATACAATGAGCAGTTCTTC

D: .
J: TRBJ2-2
V: TRBV10-2
size: .
CDR3: CASSEQGPGNTGELFF
DNA: TGCGCCAGCAGTGAGCAAGGACCTGGTAACACCGGGGAGCTGTTTTTT

D: .
J: TRBJ1-2
V: TRBV29-1
size: .
CDR3: CSVERTSGGYTF
DNA: TGCAGCGTTGAAAGGACCTCAGGAGGCTACACCTTC

D: TRBD1
J: TRBJ2-7
V: TRBV29-1
size: .
CDR3: CSVSRQGVSYEQYF
DNA: TGCAGCGTCTCCCGACAGGGGGTCTCCTACGAGCAGTACTTC

D: TRBD1
J: TRBJ1-2
V: TRBV12-3/TRBV12-4
size: .
CDR3: CASRQTGGDGYTF
DNA: TGTGCCAGCAGGCAGACAGGGGGCGATGGCTACACCTTC

D: .
J: TRBJ2-7
V: TRBV4-2
size: .
CDR3: CASSQDGSYEQYF
DNA: TGTGCCAGCAGCCAAGACGGCAGCTACGAGCAGTACTTC

D: .
J: TRBJ2-3
V: TRBV2
size: once
CDR3: CASSPSRYTDTQYF
DNA: TGTGCCAGCAGCCCTAGCAGATACACAGATACGCAGTATTTT

D: TRBD1
J: TRBJ2-7
V: TRBV29-1
size: .
CDR3: CSVAGTAYEQYF
DNA: TGCAGCGTGGCCGGGACAGCGTACGAGCAGTACTTC

D: TRBD2
J: TRBJ2-7
V: TRBV12-3/TRBV12-4
size: .
CDR3: CASSSYRTSGTSYEQYF
DNA: TGTGCCAGCAGTTCCTATAGGACTAGCGGGACCTCCTACGAGCAGTACTTC

D: TRBD1
J: TRBJ2-1
V: TRBV4-3
size: once
CDR3: CASSPGQGEGEQFF
DNA: TGCGCCAGCAGCCCTGGACAGGGGGAGGGTGAGCAGTTCTTC

D: .
J: TRBJ2-7
V: TRBV14
size: .
CDR3: CASSQLPSYEQYF
DNA: TGTGCCAGCAGCCAACTTCCTAGCTACGAGCAGTACTTC

D: TRBD1
J: TRBJ2-3
V: TRBV9
size: .
CDR3: CASSVGKGQTSTDTQYF
DNA: TGTGCCAGCAGCGTAGGAAAGGGACAGACTAGCACAGATACGCAGTATTTT

D: TRBD2
J: TRBJ2-1
V: TRBV3-1
size: .
CDR3: CASSHLPGGEQFF
DNA: TGTGCCAGCAGCCATCTGCCGGGAGGTGAGCAGTTCTTC

D: .
J: TRBJ2-7
V: TRBV3-1
size: few
CDR3: CASSQSFSGAVSYEQYF
DNA: TGTGCCAGCAGCCAATCATTTTCCGGGGCCGTCTCCTACGAGCAGTACTTC

D: .
J: TRBJ1-5
V: TRBV20-1
size: .
CDR3: CSARDIGRGEQPQHF
DNA: TGCAGTGCTAGAGATATCGGCAGGGGCGAGCAGCCCCAGCATTTT

D: .
J: TRBJ1-5
V: TRBV20-1
size: .
CDR3: CSASSQALGVGKPQHF
DNA: TGCAGTGCTAGTTCACAGGCCCTCGGAGTCGGGAAGCCCCAGCATTTT

D: .
J: TRBJ2-1
V: TRBV4-3
size: .
CDR3: CASSRQVGVYNEQFF
DNA: TGCGCCAGCAGCCGACAGGTGGGGGTCTACAATGAGCAGTTCTTC

D: TRBD2
J: TRBJ2-1
V: TRBV5-1
size: .
CDR3: CASRRASGRAGHNEQFF
DNA: TGCGCCAGCAGGAGGGCTAGCGGGAGGGCCGGCCACAATGAGCAGTTCTTC

D: .
J: TRBJ2-7
V: TRBV7-8
size: .
CDR3: CASSISGLIYEQYF
DNA: TGTGCCAGCAGCATATCGGGACTTATCTACGAGCAGTACTTC